Presented here are 10 T cell receptor beta chains from one specimen sequenced in a study of shared clonotypes between healthy human individuals. Produced via immunoSEQ multiplex PCR; TCRdb's table is partial and in-frame only. Among around 1.1 million clones listed, about 80% were seen once. Sequenced sample: memory CD4+ T cells from PBMCs. Specified subset: CD45RA-negative fraction. Receptors originate from a man between 18 and 29 years old in good health. Some clones in this sample may be carry-over from other donors' samples.

As regards this clone: A much larger clone differs by one base, so this may be a read error. Additional DNA sequences in this sample encode the identical CDR3. The rearrangement uses TRBV7-9 and TRBJ2-5; weak D call: TRBD1 (6 bases). The germline V gene encodes CDR1 SEHNR and CDR2 FQNEAQ (reference sequence). Trimming shortened V by 2 bases and J by 5 bases, and 9 bases separated the two germline ends. This CDR3 has 13 residues. The CDR3: CASSLLGAETQYF. CDR3 sequence (DNA): TGTGCCAGCAGCTTACTGGGGGCGGAGACCCAGTACTTC.

The V gene is TRBV9, the J gene TRBJ2-3, with 7 bases aligning to TRBD2. The CDR3 extends over 15 amino acids. Germline values: CDR1 SGDLS, CDR2 YYNGEE. V gave up 0 bases and J gave up 3 bases; unmatched junction bases: 4. CDR3 in DNA: TGTGCCAGCAGCGTAGAAGGGACTATAACAGATACGCAGTATTTT. Its protein is CASSVEGTITDTQYF. The variable domain in full, with the rest retrieved from reference TRBV9 and TRBJ2-3, is DSGVTQTPKHLITATGQRVTLRCSPRSGDLSVYWYQQSLDQGLQFLIQYYNGEERAKGNILERFSAQQFPDLHSELNLSSLELGDSALYFCASSVEGTITDTQYFGPGTRLTVL.

This clone was seen only a few times. This sample includes further DNA sequences coding for the same CDR3. The chain recombines TRBV28 with TRBJ1-2, with D unclear. Germline V gene lookup returns CDR1 MDHEN and CDR2 SYDVKM. V gave up 6 bases and J gave up 0 bases, with 11 bases separating them. The CDR3 is 14 residues long. The CDR3, as DNA: TGTGCCAGCAGCCTAAACACTCCTAACTATGGCTACACCTTC. The encoded protein is CASSLNTPNYGYTF.

The J gene is TRBJ2-3, the V gene TRBV7-9; the match to TRBD2 covers 11 bases. CDR1 and CDR2 (germline): SEHNR, FQNEAQ (reference sequence). This CDR3 is built from 15 residues. The ends lost 1 base at V and 6 bases at J; junction bases unmatched: 3. The CDR3 DNA follows: TGTGCCAGCAGCTTAGAACTAGCGGGGGCGGATACGCAGTATTTT. Encoded protein: CASSLELAGADTQYF.

The J gene is TRBJ2-7, the V gene TRBV18; D gene ambiguous. Germline V CDR1 and CDR2: KGHSH, LQKENI. Trimming stripped 3 bases from V and 1 base from J, with 10 bases between. The CDR3 consists of 14 residues. The CDR3 protein is CASSPSDPSYEQYF. CDR3 in DNA: TGTGCCAGCTCACCCTCAGACCCTTCCTACGAGCAGTACTTC.

In its sample, this clone was seen once. This specimen includes other DNA sequences encoding the same CDR3. This chain links TRBV2 with TRBJ2-5; D is perhaps TRBD1 (5 bases). The CDR3 contains 12 residues. CDR1 and CDR2 (germline): SNHLY, FYNNEI. V lost 5 bases and J 4 bases, leaving 8 bases between the germline ends. The CDR3 loop reads CASSQGRETQYF. The CDR3 coding sequence is TGTGCCAGCAGTCAGGGAAGAGAGACCCAGTACTTC.

Remarks on this clone: A much larger clone differs by one base, so this may be a read error. The rearrangement joins TRBV9 to TRBJ1-1; perhaps TRBD1 as D (5 bases). V was pared by 4 bases and J by 1 base, with 8 bases between. CDR1 SGDLS and CDR2 YYNGEE come from the germline V gene. The CDR3 is 13 residues long. CDR3 loop: CASSRQPNTEAFF. CDR3 coding DNA: TGTGCCAGCAGCCGACAGCCGAACACTGAAGCTTTCTTT. Complete variable domain (other parts from reference TRBV9 and TRBJ1-1): DSGVTQTPKHLITATGQRVTLRCSPRSGDLSVYWYQQSLDQGLQFLIQYYNGEERAKGNILERFSAQQFPDLHSELNLSSLELGDSALYFCASSRQPNTEAFFGQGTRLTVV.

J is TRBJ1-2 and V is TRBV7-9; TRBD1 might be the D (6 bases). This CDR3 is built from 15 residues. V was clipped by 5 bases and J by 4 bases, with 17 bases between them. Germline CDR1 SEHNR, CDR2 FQNEAQ (reference sequence). CDR3 DNA: TGTGCCAGCAGCCAAACCGGACAGAGCCTCTATGGCTACACCTTC. Its protein product is CASSQTGQSLYGYTF.

This clone appeared a few times. The V and J genes are TRBV5-1 and TRBJ2-7; 9 bases line up with TRBD2. CDR3 length: 18 amino acids. Trimming took 1 base from V and 6 from J; bases not matched to a gene: 17. Germline CDR1 reads SGHRS; CDR2 reads YFSETQ. DNA for the CDR3: TGCGCCAGCAGCTTGATTAGCGGGAGTAACGGACTTCGGGGCGAGCAGTACTTC. Protein sequence: CASSLISGSNGLRGEQYF.

In regard to this clone: The junction departs from germline at one end; a sequencing error may be responsible. V and J are TRBV7-2 and TRBJ1-3, with a possible D match to TRBD1 (6 bases). The V gene's germline CDR1 is SGHTA and CDR2 FQGNSA. This CDR3 region has 11 residues. The CDR3 is CASSSYTGFWF. CDR3 in DNA: TGTGCCAGCAGCTCATACACAGGGTTCTGGTTT.